What follows are 8 T cell receptor beta chains derived from one specimen sequenced in a study of blood T cell repertoires in COVID-19 (dated by TCRdb to 2018 to 2020). Library method: the immunoSEQ multiplex PCR assay. TCRdb re-hosts the immuneACCESS table, in-frame sequences only. Its copies lack some clones; in the studies checked, an unresolved V gene accounts for under half of them, and the cause for the rest is not known. The sample data list around 290,000 clones, and roughly 90% of these were observed just once. Approximately 1.2% of the sample belongs to the ten largest clones. Sequencing input: PBMCs or T cells enriched from blood (not recorded which). These receptors were obtained from a woman aged 25-40 years who had recovered from COVID-19.

The rearrangement joins TRBV2 to TRBJ2-2, with a tentative D call TRBD1 (5 bases). The CDR3 length is 14 residues. V was clipped by 6 bases and J by 2 bases, with 10 bases between them. Germline V lookup: CDR1 SNHLY, CDR2 FYNNEI. CDR3 in amino acids: CASRGQGNTGELFF. CDR3 bases: TGTGCCAGCAGGGGGCAGGGAAACACCGGGGAGCTGTTTTTT.

This CDR3 is CASSLWATGTQTGELFF. CDR3 in DNA: TGTGCCAGCAGTCTTTGGGCCACCGGGACACAAACCGGGGAGCTGTTTTTT. The chain is built from TRBV28 and TRBJ2-2; D perhaps matches TRBD1 (6 bases). This CDR3 region has 17 residues. The ends were cut back, 5 bases at V and 5 bases at J, with 21 bases in the middle. Germline V CDR1 and CDR2: MDHEN, SYDVKM.

The chain links TRBV2 to TRBJ2-5, with D possibly matching TRBD2 (5 bases). The CDR3 is made up of 14 amino acids. Germline assignment: CDR1 SNHLY and CDR2 FYNNEI. Trimming removed 8 bases at V and 0 bases at J, with 13 bases between. In nucleotides, the CDR3 is TGTGCCAGCCTCAGCGGAACGTACCAAGAGACCCAGTACTTC. Encoded protein: CASLSGTYQETQYF.

The gene calls are TRBV28 and TRBJ2-1; no clear D gene. V was shortened by 3 bases and J by 4 bases, with 7 bases between the two germline ends. The CDR3 extends over 13 amino acids. Germline V CDR1 and CDR2: MDHEN, SYDVKM. The CDR3 here is CASSFDKYNEQFF. The CDR3, as DNA: TGTGCCAGCAGTTTCGACAAATACAATGAGCAGTTCTTC.

The chain uses TRBV28 and TRBJ1-1; D unresolved. Germline values: CDR1 MDHEN, CDR2 SYDVKM. The V end lost 5 bases, the J end lost 1 base, and 14 bases lay between the germline ends. There are 15 residues in the CDR3. The CDR3 region has the DNA TGTGCCAGCAGTCCTCAGTCTAGGTGGAACACTGAAGCTTTCTTT. Its translation is CASSPQSRWNTEAFF.

The chain joins TRBV19 to TRBJ2-7; 11 positions agree with TRBD2. The CDR3 runs to 15 residues. V shed 3 bases and J 6 bases; nucleotides not matched to a gene: 7. Germline CDR1 is LNHDA and CDR2 is SQIVND (reference sequence). CDR3 bases: TGTGCCAGTAGTATGGGCACTAGCGGGAGTGTCGAGCAGTACTTC. Its protein product is CASSMGTSGSVEQYF. Variable domain in full (rest from reference TRBV19 and TRBJ2-7): DGGITQSPKYLFRKEGQNVTLSCEQNLNHDAMYWYRQDPGQGLRLIYYSQIVNDFQKGDIAEGYSVSREKKESFPLTVTSAQKNPTAFYLCASSMGTSGSVEQYFGPGTRLTVT.

V usage is TRBV3-1 (or the pseudogene TRBV3-2) and J usage is TRBJ1-5; the D gene is possibly TRBD1 (6 bases). CDR1 and CDR2 (germline): LGHDT, YNNKEL (reference sequence). V dropped 0 bases and J dropped 6 bases, with 9 bases sitting between them. This CDR3 has 14 residues. The CDR3 region has the DNA TGTGCCAGCAGCCAAGAGGGGGCAGCTCAGCCCCAGCATTTT. It encodes CASSQEGAAQPQHF.

The J gene is TRBJ2-3, the V gene TRBV7-3, with TRBD2 matching over 9 bases. Germline V gene sequence: CDR1 SGHTA, CDR2 FQGTGA. The V segment lost 5 bases and the J segment 7 bases; nucleotides outside the gene matches: 10. This CDR3 contains 15 residues. CDR3 coding DNA: TGTGCCAGCAGCATCGCTGGCGGGAGGGCCTATACGCAGTATTTT. Translated: CASSIAGGRAYTQYF.